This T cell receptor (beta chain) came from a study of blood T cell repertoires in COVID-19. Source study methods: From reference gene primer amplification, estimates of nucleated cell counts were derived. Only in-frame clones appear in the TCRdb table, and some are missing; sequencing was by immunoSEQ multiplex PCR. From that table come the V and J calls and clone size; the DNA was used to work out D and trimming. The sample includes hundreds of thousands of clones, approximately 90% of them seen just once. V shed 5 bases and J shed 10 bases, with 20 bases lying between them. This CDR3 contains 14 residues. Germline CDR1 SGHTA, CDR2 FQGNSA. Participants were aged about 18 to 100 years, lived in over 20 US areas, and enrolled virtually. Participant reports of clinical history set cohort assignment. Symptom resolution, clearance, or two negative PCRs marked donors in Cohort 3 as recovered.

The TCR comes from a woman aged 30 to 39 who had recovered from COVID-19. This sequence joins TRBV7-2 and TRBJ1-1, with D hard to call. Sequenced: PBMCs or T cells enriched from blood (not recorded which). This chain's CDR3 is CASSPSLGGRGAFF. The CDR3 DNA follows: TGTGCCAGCAGCCCCTCGTTGGGCGGGAGAGGAGCTTTCTTT.